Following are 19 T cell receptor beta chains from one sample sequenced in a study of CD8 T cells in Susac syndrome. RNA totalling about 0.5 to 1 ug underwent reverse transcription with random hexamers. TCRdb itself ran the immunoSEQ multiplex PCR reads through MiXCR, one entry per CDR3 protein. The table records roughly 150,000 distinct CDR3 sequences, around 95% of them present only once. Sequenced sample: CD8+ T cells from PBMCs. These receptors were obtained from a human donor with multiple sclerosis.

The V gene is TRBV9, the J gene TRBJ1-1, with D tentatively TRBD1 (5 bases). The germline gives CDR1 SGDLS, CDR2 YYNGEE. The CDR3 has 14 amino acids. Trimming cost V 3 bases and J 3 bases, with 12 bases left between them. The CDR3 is CASSGRGDYTEAFF. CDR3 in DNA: TGTGCCAGCAGCGGGCGGGGGGACTACACTGAAGCTTTCTTT.

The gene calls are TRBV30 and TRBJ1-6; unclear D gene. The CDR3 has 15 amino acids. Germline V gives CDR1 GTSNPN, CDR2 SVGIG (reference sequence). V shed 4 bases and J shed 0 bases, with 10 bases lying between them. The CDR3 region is CAWTGDSSYNSPLHF. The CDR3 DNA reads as TGTGCCTGGACAGGCGATAGCTCCTATAATTCACCCCTCCACTTT.

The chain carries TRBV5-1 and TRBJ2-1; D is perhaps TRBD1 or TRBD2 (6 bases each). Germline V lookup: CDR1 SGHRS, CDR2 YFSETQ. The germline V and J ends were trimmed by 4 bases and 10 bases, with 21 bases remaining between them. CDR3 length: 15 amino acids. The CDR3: CASSPGDSLGGEQFF. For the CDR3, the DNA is TGCGCCAGCAGCCCGGGGGACTCCCTGGGGGGCGAGCAGTTCTTC.

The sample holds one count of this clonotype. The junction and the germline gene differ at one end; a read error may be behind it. CDR3 region: CASSLQSNYGYTF. CDR3 nucleotide sequence: TGTGCCAGCAGCTTACAGTCTAACTATGGCTACACCTTT. J is TRBJ1-2 and V is TRBV7-2; D ambiguous. Germline values: CDR1 SGHTA, CDR2 FQGNSA. CDR3 length: 13 residues.

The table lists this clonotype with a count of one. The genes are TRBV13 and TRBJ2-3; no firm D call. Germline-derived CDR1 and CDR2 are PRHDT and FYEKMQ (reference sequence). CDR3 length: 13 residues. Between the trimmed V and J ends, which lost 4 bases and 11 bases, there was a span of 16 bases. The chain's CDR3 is CASSSTPPMGQYF. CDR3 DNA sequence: TGTGCCAGCAGCTCCACTCCCCCCATGGGGCAGTATTTT. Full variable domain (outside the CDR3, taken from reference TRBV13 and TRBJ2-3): AAGVIQSPRHLIKEKRETATLKCYPIPRHDTVYWYQQGPGQDPQFLISFYEKMQSDKGSIPDRFSAQQFSDYHSELNMSSLELGDSALYFCASSSTPPMGQYFGPGTRLTVL.

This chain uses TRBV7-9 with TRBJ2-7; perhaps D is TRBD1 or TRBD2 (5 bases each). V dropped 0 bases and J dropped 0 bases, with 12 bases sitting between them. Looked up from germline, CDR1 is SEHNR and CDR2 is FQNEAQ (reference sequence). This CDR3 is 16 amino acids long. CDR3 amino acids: CASSLADGGSSYEQYV. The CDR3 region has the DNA TGTGCCAGCAGCTTAGCTGATGGGGGAAGCTCCTACGAGCAGTACGTC.

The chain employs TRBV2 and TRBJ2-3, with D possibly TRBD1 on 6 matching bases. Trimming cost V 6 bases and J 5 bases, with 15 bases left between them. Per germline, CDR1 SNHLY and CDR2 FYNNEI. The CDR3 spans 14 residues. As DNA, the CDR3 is TGTGCCAGCAGAGAACACAGGGTAGTAGATACGCAGTATTTT. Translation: CASREHRVVDTQYF.

DNA for the CDR3: TGTGCCATCAGTGAGAAGGGACAGTTCTACGAGCAGTACGTC. This encodes CAISEKGQFYEQYV. The chain recombines TRBV10-3 with TRBJ2-7; 7 bases are a match to TRBD1. The CDR3 length is 14 residues. J gave up 3 bases and V 2 bases, and 4 bases lay outside the gene matches. Germline loops: CDR1 ENHRY, CDR2 SYGVKD.

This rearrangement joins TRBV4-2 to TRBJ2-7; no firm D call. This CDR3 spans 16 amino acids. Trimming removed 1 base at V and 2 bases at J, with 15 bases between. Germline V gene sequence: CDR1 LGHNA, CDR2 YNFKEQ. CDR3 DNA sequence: TGTGCCAGCAGCCAAGTCCCCGGCATAAGACCCTACGAGCAGTACGTC. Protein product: CASSQVPGIRPYEQYV.

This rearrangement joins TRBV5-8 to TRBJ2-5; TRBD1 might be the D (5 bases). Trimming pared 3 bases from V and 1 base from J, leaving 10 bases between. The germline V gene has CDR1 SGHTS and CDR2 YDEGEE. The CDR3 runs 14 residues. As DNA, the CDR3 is TGTGCCAGCAGCTACCGAGACAGCCAAGAGACCCAGTACTTC. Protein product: CASSYRDSQETQYF.

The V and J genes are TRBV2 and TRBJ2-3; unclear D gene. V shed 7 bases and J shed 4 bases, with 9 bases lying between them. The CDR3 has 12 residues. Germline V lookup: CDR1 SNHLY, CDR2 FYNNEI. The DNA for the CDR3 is TGTGCCAGCATCATAGCTCCAGATACGCAGTATTTT. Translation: CASIIAPDTQYF.

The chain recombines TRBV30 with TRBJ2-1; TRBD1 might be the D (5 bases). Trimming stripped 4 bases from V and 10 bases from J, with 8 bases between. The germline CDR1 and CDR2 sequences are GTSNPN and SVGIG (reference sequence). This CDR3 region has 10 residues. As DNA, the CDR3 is TGTGCCTGGAAAAGGACAGAGCAGTTCTTC. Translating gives CAWKRTEQFF.

CDR3 sequence: CASSFGMSYEQYV. The CDR3, as DNA: TGTGCCAGCAGCTTCGGGATGAGTTACGAGCAGTACGTC. V gene TRBV7-9 combines with J gene TRBJ2-7; D possibly corresponds to TRBD2 (5 bases). The CDR3 runs 13 residues. Germline assignment: CDR1 SEHNR and CDR2 FQNEAQ (reference sequence). V shed 3 bases and J shed 4 bases, with 10 bases lying between them.

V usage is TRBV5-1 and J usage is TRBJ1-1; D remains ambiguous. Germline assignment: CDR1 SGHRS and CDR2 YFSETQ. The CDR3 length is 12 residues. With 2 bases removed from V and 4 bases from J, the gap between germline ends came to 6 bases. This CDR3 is CASSFFGTEAFF. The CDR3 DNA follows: TGCGCCAGCAGCTTCTTTGGCACTGAAGCTTTCTTT.

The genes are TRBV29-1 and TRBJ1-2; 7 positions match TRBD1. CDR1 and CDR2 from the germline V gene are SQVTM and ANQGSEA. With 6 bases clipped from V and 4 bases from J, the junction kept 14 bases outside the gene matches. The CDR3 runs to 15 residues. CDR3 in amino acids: CSVPEPGQAGYGYTF. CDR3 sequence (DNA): TGCAGCGTCCCCGAACCCGGACAGGCGGGCTATGGCTACACCTTC.

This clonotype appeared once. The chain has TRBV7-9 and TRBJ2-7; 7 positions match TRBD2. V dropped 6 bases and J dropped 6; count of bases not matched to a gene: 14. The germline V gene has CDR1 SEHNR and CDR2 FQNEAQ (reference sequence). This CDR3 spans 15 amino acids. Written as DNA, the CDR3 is TGTGCCAGCAGTCCCGCTTCGGGGGGATTTGGCGAGCAGTACTTC. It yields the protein CASSPASGGFGEQYF. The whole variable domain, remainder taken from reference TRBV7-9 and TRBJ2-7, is DTGVSQNPRHKITKRGQNVTFRCDPISEHNRLYWYRQTLGQGPEFLTYFQNEAQLEKSRLLSDRFSAERPKGSFSTLEIQRTEQGDSAMYLCASSPASGGFGEQYFGPGTRLTVT.

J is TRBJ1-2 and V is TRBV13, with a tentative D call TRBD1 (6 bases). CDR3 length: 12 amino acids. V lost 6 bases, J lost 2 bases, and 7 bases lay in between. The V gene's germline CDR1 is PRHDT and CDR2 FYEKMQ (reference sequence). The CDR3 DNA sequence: TGTGCCAGCAGAGGGACAAACTATGGCTACACCTTC. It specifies CASRGTNYGYTF.

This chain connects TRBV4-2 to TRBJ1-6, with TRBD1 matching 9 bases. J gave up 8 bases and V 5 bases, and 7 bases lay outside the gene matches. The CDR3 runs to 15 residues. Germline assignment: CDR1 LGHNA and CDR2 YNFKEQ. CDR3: CASSSTGGRDSPLHF. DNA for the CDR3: TGTGCCAGCAGCTCAACAGGGGGCAGGGATTCACCCCTCCACTTT.

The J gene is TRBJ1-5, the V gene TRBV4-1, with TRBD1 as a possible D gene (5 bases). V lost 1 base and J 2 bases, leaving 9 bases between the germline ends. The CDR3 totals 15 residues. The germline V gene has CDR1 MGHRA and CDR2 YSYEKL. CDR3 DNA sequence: TGCGCCAGCAGCCAAGTCAGGGAGGGCAATCAGCCCCAGCATTTT. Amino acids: CASSQVREGNQPQHF.